The next 23 T cell receptor beta chains were all read from a single sample in a study of shared clonotypes between healthy human individuals. Only in-frame clones appear in the TCRdb table, and some are missing; sequencing was by immunoSEQ multiplex PCR. This sample has some 1,900,000 clones; roughly 95% occur once, and the top ten carry 1% to 1.5%. CD45RO negativity and positive selection for CCR7 defined naive CD8 cells, a population that excluded terminally differentiated effector memory CD45RA+ cells. Material for sequencing was naive CD8+ T cells sorted from blood. These receptor sequences come from a man younger than 35 in good health.

The chain combines TRBV18 with TRBJ2-7; no firm D call. The V gene's germline CDR1 is KGHSH and CDR2 LQKENI. Trimming removed 3 bases from V and 0 bases from J, with 15 bases in between. The CDR3 is 16 residues long. Written as DNA, the CDR3 is TGTGCCAGCTCACCTACACGTGGAGTTCACTCCTACGAGCAGTACTTC. Translating it yields CASSPTRGVHSYEQYF.

The V and J genes are TRBV2 and TRBJ2-4; the D gene is possibly TRBD1 (6 bases). Trimming pared 4 bases from V and 6 bases from J, leaving 10 bases between. In germline, CDR1 is SNHLY, CDR2 FYNNEI. This CDR3 contains 13 residues. The CDR3 protein is CASSGPDRNIQYF. CDR3 coding DNA: TGTGCCAGCAGTGGTCCGGACAGAAACATTCAGTACTTC.

The chain uses TRBV5-4 and TRBJ2-3, with 9 bases matching TRBD2. Per germline, CDR1 SGHNT and CDR2 YYREEE (reference sequence). V was pared by 3 bases and J by 1 base, with 12 bases of the junction left unmatched. The CDR3 contains 18 residues. CDR3 nucleotide sequence: TGTGCCAGCAGCTCAACTATCGGGACTAGCTTTGGCACAGATACGCAGTATTTT. Its translation is CASSSTIGTSFGTDTQYF.

J is TRBJ2-2 and V is TRBV18; 8 nucleotides line up with TRBD1. This CDR3 comprises 15 residues. Per germline, CDR1 KGHSH and CDR2 LQKENI. With V trimmed by 3 bases and J by 3 bases, 3 bases remained unmatched. The CDR3 bases are TGTGCCAGCTCACCCCCGGGACAGGACACCGGGGAGCTGTTTTTT. This gives the protein CASSPPGQDTGELFF.

The rearrangement joins TRBV7-2 to TRBJ1-5; D remains unclear. The V and J ends lost 1 base and 1 base respectively, with 8 bases between them. The germline gives CDR1 SGHTA, CDR2 FQGNSA. This CDR3 has 15 residues. CDR3 sequence: CASSLEGLSNQPQHF. The CDR3 DNA is TGTGCCAGCAGCTTAGAGGGATTGAGCAATCAGCCCCAGCATTTT.

A note on this clone: Other DNA sequences in this specimen translate into the identical CDR3. The V and J genes are TRBV13 and TRBJ2-1; 9 bases are a match to TRBD2. CDR3 size: 15 residues. CDR1 PRHDT and CDR2 FYEKMQ come from the germline V gene (reference sequence). V was pared by 5 bases and J by 0 bases, with 2 bases of the junction left unmatched. CDR3 sequence reads: CASSLAGTSYNEQFF. In DNA form, the CDR3 reads TGTGCCAGCAGCCTAGCGGGGACCTCCTACAATGAGCAGTTCTTC.

The genes are TRBV5-4 and TRBJ1-1, with D maybe TRBD1 (5 bases). CDR3 size: 13 residues. V was pared by 0 bases and J by 8 bases, with 11 bases between. The germline V gene encodes CDR1 SGHNT and CDR2 YYREEE (reference sequence). The chain's CDR3 is CASSLAGRGEAFF. In DNA form, the CDR3 reads TGTGCCAGCAGCTTGGCGGGTCGGGGGGAAGCTTTCTTT.

Comments on this clone: A read error may produce the germline difference seen at one junction end. The chain carries TRBV7-7 and TRBJ2-7; 7 bases fit TRBD2. This CDR3 has 14 amino acids. Germline values: CDR1 SSHAT, CDR2 FNYEAQ (reference sequence). CDR3 bases: TGTGCTAGCAGCCCCGGACTAGGGGTGGGCGAGCAGTACTTC. Protein sequence: CASSPGLGVGEQYF.

The genes are TRBV19 and TRBJ1-1; D call uncertain. CDR3 length: 14 amino acids. Germline-derived CDR1 and CDR2 are LNHDA and SQIVND (reference sequence). The ends were cut back, 3 bases at V and 5 bases at J, with 13 bases in the middle. The CDR3 DNA is TGTGCCAGTAGTATGGACCTCATGTGGACTGAAGCTTTCTTT. Translating it yields CASSMDLMWTEAFF.

The genes are TRBV27 and TRBJ2-7; D is perhaps TRBD1 or TRBD2 (5 bases each). V lost 6 bases, J lost 3 bases, and 18 bases lay in between. Germline V gene data show CDR1 as MNHEY and CDR2 as SMNVEV (reference sequence). The CDR3 covers 15 residues. The DNA of the CDR3 is TGTGCCAGCAGCCCAGTTTACTTTGGGGGCTACGAGCAGTACTTC. Translating gives CASSPVYFGGYEQYF.

The genes are TRBV5-5 and TRBJ1-5; the D is unclear. This CDR3 has 14 amino acids. Trimming took off 2 bases at V and 1 base at J, with 7 bases between the two ends. Germline CDR1 SGHKS, CDR2 YYEKEE (reference sequence). The CDR3 DNA is TGTGCCAGCAGCTTCGGTGGGAGCAATCAGCCCCAGCATTTT. It codes for CASSFGGSNQPQHF.

DNA of the CDR3: TGTGCCAGCAGCTCCAATAACCGGGCAGGGGACGAAGCTAACTATGGCTACACCTTC. This sequence encodes CASSSNNRAGDEANYGYTF. The chain couples TRBV7-9 to TRBJ1-2; a weak D match, TRBD1 (6 bases). Germline V gene sequence: CDR1 SEHNR, CDR2 FQNEAQ (reference sequence). The V end lost 4 bases, the J end lost 0 bases, and 24 bases lay between the germline ends. There are 19 residues in the CDR3.

V gene TRBV4-1 combines with J gene TRBJ2-7; 10 bases match TRBD2. There are 17 residues in the CDR3. The V gene's germline CDR1 is MGHRA and CDR2 YSYEKL. V trimming: 0 bases; J trimming: 4 bases; junction bases outside the gene matches: 9. The CDR3 loop is CASSQEQMASGSYEQYF. CDR3 bases: TGCGCCAGCAGCCAAGAACAGATGGCTAGCGGGAGTTACGAGCAGTACTTC.

Worth noting for this clone: This sample also contains other DNA sequences that code for the same CDR3. V usage is TRBV18 and J usage is TRBJ2-1; perhaps TRBD1 as D (6 bases). The CDR3 covers 14 residues. Germline V CDR1 and CDR2: KGHSH, LQKENI. Deletions cut 1 base from V and 2 bases from J, with 6 bases between. CDR3 sequence: CASSPRDTYNEQFF. Written as DNA, the CDR3 is TGTGCCAGCTCACCACGGGACACCTACAATGAGCAGTTCTTC.

This chain connects TRBV9 to TRBJ2-1, with TRBD1 matching over 10 bases. CDR3 length: 17 amino acids. Germline assignment: CDR1 SGDLS and CDR2 YYNGEE. V shed 0 bases and J 6 bases; nucleotides not matched to a gene: 9. DNA for the CDR3: TGTGCCAGCAGCGTAGCTACGGGGGGACAGGGGCGCAATGAGCAGTTCTTC. The encoded protein is CASSVATGGQGRNEQFF.

V gene TRBV5-6 combines with J gene TRBJ2-2; D might be TRBD1 (5 bases). V shed 7 bases and J shed 8 bases, with 12 bases lying between them. CDR1 SGHDT and CDR2 YYEEEE come from the germline V gene. CDR3 length equals 12 residues. This CDR3 is CASSAQGGELFF. The CDR3 region has the DNA TGTGCCAGCTCAGCTCAGGGTGGGGAGCTGTTTTTT.

The chain has TRBV30 and TRBJ1-3; tentative D call: TRBD1 (5 bases). Trimming stripped 4 bases from V and 0 bases from J, with 16 bases between. This CDR3 is built from 16 residues. The germline gives CDR1 GTSNPN, CDR2 SVGIG (reference sequence). CDR3 loop: CAWTPWGGSSGNTIYF. As DNA, the CDR3 is TGTGCCTGGACCCCCTGGGGGGGTAGCTCTGGAAACACCATATATTTT.

V gene TRBV28 combines with J gene TRBJ2-5; D gene uncertain. Trimming removed 3 bases at V and 2 bases at J, with 10 bases between. The length of the CDR3 is 14 residues. Germline V CDR1 and CDR2: MDHEN, SYDVKM. The CDR3 protein is CASSFRSRQETQYF. The CDR3 DNA sequence: TGTGCCAGCAGTTTTAGGAGTAGACAAGAGACCCAGTACTTC.

CDR3 sequence: CSVEDLWTGYFYGYTF. DNA for the CDR3: TGCAGCGTTGAAGACTTGTGGACAGGGTATTTCTATGGCTACACCTTC. The rearrangement links TRBV29-1 to TRBJ1-2; 8 positions match TRBD1. Germline assignment: CDR1 SQVTM and CDR2 ANQGSEA. The CDR3 sequence is 16 residues long. Germline trimming cut 0 bases from V and 4 bases from J; bases unmatched to any gene: 10.

This chain joins TRBV7-8 and TRBJ2-7; D might be TRBD1 (5 bases). There are 15 residues in the CDR3. Looked up from germline, CDR1 is SGHVS and CDR2 is FQNEAQ. V was cut by 2 bases and J by 1 base, with 12 bases left in between. The CDR3: CASSLRRGNSYEQYF. In DNA, the CDR3 is TGTGCCAGCAGCTTAAGAAGGGGTAATTCCTACGAGCAGTACTTC.

The CDR3 here is CASSIDERTGGDGEQYF. Written as DNA, the CDR3 is TGTGCCAGTAGTATAGACGAACGGACAGGGGGGGACGGCGAGCAGTACTTC. This chain links TRBV19 with TRBJ2-7, with 10 bases matching TRBD1. The CDR3 has 17 amino acids. Losses at the gene ends were 0 bases for V and 6 bases for J; bases not matched to a gene: 11. The germline V gene encodes CDR1 LNHDA and CDR2 SQIVND (reference sequence).

This clone was found a few times. Other DNA sequences in this specimen translate into the identical CDR3. V gene TRBV7-3 combines with J gene TRBJ1-1; D uncertain. Trimming stripped 2 bases from V and 1 base from J, with 5 bases between. The CDR3 totals 13 residues. Germline V CDR1 and CDR2: SGHTA, FQGTGA. CDR3 in amino acids: CASSLGTNTEAFF. The CDR3 coding sequence is TGTGCCAGCAGCTTAGGAACGAACACTGAAGCTTTCTTT.

This clone occurred once. The rearrangement links TRBV5-4 to TRBJ2-3; D may be TRBD1 (7 bases). V was shortened by 4 bases and J by 4 bases, with 22 bases between the two germline ends. The CDR3 is 17 amino acids. The germline V gene encodes CDR1 SGHNT and CDR2 YYREEE (reference sequence). CDR3 coding DNA: TGTGCCAGCAGCCCCCAGGGGGGAATCCCCCTCCCAGATACGCAGTATTTT. It yields the protein CASSPQGGIPLPDTQYF.